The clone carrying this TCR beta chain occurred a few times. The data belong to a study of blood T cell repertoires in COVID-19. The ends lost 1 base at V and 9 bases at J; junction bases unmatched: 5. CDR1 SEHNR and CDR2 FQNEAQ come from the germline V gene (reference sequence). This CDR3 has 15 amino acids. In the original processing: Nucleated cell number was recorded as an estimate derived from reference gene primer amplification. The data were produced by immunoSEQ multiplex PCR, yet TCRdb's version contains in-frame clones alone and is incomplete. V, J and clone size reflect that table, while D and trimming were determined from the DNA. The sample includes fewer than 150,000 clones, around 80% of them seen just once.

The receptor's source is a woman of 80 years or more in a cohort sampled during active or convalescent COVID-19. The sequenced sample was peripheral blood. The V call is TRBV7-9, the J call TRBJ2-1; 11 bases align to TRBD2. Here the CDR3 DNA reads TGTGCCAGCAGCTTAGTTTTAGCGGGGGGGTTTGAGCAGTTCTTC. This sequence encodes CASSLVLAGGFEQFF.